This paragraph covers one T cell receptor beta chain sequence. These data originate in a study of STAT5B mutations in CD4+ large granular lymphocyte leukemia. Healthy controls were blood donor buffy coats. This CDR3 comprises 14 residues. Per the germline V gene, CDR1 is SSHAT and CDR2 is FNYEAQ (reference sequence). The V gene end was trimmed by 4 bases and the J gene end by 7 bases; junction bases not matched to a gene: 7. Produced via immunoSEQ multiplex PCR; TCRdb's table is partial and in-frame only. The profile shows tens of thousands of clones, 74% of them singletons. Sequencing input: CD4+ T cells from blood buffy coats. This TCR was recovered from a human donor in good health. The chain is built from TRBV7-7 and TRBJ2-5, with TRBD2 matching over 9 bases. DNA for the CDR3: TGTGCCAGCAGCTCCGGGACAGCGGGGGGGACCCAGTACTTC. This translates into CASSSGTAGGTQYF.